This passage covers 19 T cell receptor beta chains from one sample sequenced in a study of T cells in Graves' hyperthyroidism and ophthalmopathy. Amplification of TCR beta CDR3 regions used RNA as the template. Researchers ran a first-round RT-PCR on the TCR CDR3 using the HTBI primer set. Via MiXCR, TCRdb re-called the multiplex PCR reads, giving one row per CDR3 protein. The sample consists of hundreds of thousands of distinct CDR3 sequences, 15% to 17% of them appearing once. The sample was blood. Receptors originate from a woman younger than 30 with Graves' hyperthyroidism.

This clonotype appeared many times. The gene calls are TRBV5-1 and TRBJ2-7, with D possibly being TRBD1 (5 bases). In germline, CDR1 is SGHRS, CDR2 YFSETQ. This CDR3 region has 15 residues. Between the trimmed V and J ends, which lost 1 base and 1 base, there was a span of 12 bases. Here the CDR3 reads CASSLWPGSSYEQYF. In DNA form, the CDR3 reads TGCGCCAGCAGCTTGTGGCCAGGGTCTTCCTACGAGCAGTACTTC. The full variable domain, with the rest looked up from reference TRBV5-1 and TRBJ2-7, is KAGVTQTPRYLIKTRGQQVTLSCSPISGHRSVSWYQQTPGQGLQFLFEYFSETQRNKGNFPGRFSGRQFSNSRSEMNVSTLELGDSALYLCASSLWPGSSYEQYFGPGTRLTVT.

This clonotype has just a few counts. The chain combines TRBV5-1 with TRBJ1-6, with D unresolved. The V end lost 0 bases, the J end lost 7 bases, and 11 bases lay between the germline ends. The CDR3 runs to 15 residues. Per the germline V gene, CDR1 is SGHRS and CDR2 is YFSETQ. DNA for the CDR3: TGCGCCAGCAGCTTGGCTCGGAATCGGAATTCACCCCTCCACTTT. Translation: CASSLARNRNSPLHF.

This clonotype showed up many times. The rearrangement links TRBV7-9 to TRBJ2-1; TRBD1 might be the D (6 bases). Germline-derived CDR1 and CDR2 are SEHNR and FQNEAQ (reference sequence). There are 12 residues in the CDR3. Trimming removed 4 bases at V and 14 bases at J, with 15 bases between. The DNA of the CDR3 is TGTGCCAGCAGCTCAAACAGGGAACTGAAGTTCTTC. Residues: CASSSNRELKFF.

This clonotype was recorded at least ten times. The gene calls are TRBV12-3 or TRBV12-4 and TRBJ2-5; D may be TRBD1 or TRBD2 (6 bases each). The CDR3 loop spans 13 amino acids. V shed 4 bases and J shed 6 bases, with 12 bases lying between them. CDR3 in DNA: TGTGCCAGCAGTTCGGGGGCCGGAAAGACCCAGTACTTC. Residues: CASSSGAGKTQYF.

Ten or more counts support this clonotype. The chain carries TRBV4-1 and TRBJ2-5, with 13 bases fitting TRBD2. CDR3 size: 19 residues. V lost 4 bases to trimming and J lost 2 bases; unmatched junction nucleotides: 13. Germline V gene data show CDR1 as MGHRA and CDR2 as YSYEKL. CDR3 protein: CASSPTGLAGVGRQETQYF. DNA for the CDR3: TGCGCCAGCAGCCCGACCGGACTAGCGGGGGTGGGAAGACAAGAGACCCAGTACTTC.

The rearrangement joins TRBV15 to TRBJ2-5; 8 nucleotides align to TRBD2. The CDR3 sequence is 14 residues long. V lost 4 bases to trimming and J lost 2 bases; unmatched junction nucleotides: 3. Germline V gene lookup returns CDR1 LNHNV and CDR2 YYDKDF (reference sequence). CDR3 region: CATSTTGGQETQYF. CDR3 DNA sequence: TGTGCCACCAGCACAACGGGGGGGCAAGAGACCCAGTACTTC. Combining the CDR3 with reference TRBV15 and TRBJ2-5 gives the whole variable domain DAMVIQNPRYQVTQFGKPVTLSCSQTLNHNVMYWYQQKSSQAPKLLFHYYDKDFNNEADTPDNFQSRRPNTSFCFLDIRSPGLGDTAMYLCATSTTGGQETQYFGPGTRLLVL.

This clonotype was seen more than once but under ten times. A junction end diverges from the germline sequence, so it may reflect a read error. The chain uses TRBV5-1 and TRBJ1-5; D call uncertain. CDR1 SGHRS and CDR2 YFSETQ come from the germline V gene. The CDR3 consists of 15 residues. The CDR3 DNA is TGCGCCAGCAGTAGAGGCGATCATAGCGATCAGCCCCAGCATTTT. This gives the protein CASSRGDHSDQPQHF.

A few counts support this clonotype. V gene TRBV19 combines with J gene TRBJ2-2, with 9 bases matching TRBD1. The CDR3 totals 14 residues. CDR1 and CDR2 from the germline V gene are LNHDA and SQIVND (reference sequence). J was trimmed by 8 bases and V by 4 bases; bases with no gene match: 5. The CDR3 DNA reads as TGTGCCAGTAGTACGTGGGACAGGGCAGGGGAGCTGTTTTTT. As protein: CASSTWDRAGELFF.

This clonotype came up many times. The V gene is TRBV12-3 or TRBV12-4, the J gene TRBJ1-6; tentatively, D is TRBD1 (5 bases). V was shortened by 6 bases and J by 8 bases, with 14 bases between the two germline ends. The CDR3 has 14 residues. CDR3 residues: CASSPGRGHSPLHF. DNA of the CDR3: TGTGCCAGCAGCCCCGGACGGGGCCATTCACCCCTCCACTTT.

This chain links TRBV2 with TRBJ1-5, with a possible D match to TRBD1 (5 bases). The CDR3 spans 13 residues. Deletions cut 4 bases from V and 4 bases from J, with 8 bases between. The V gene's germline CDR1 is SNHLY and CDR2 FYNNEI. CDR3 region: CASSGQINQPQHF. The CDR3 bases are TGTGCCAGCAGTGGACAGATAAATCAGCCCCAGCATTTT.

There are a few counts of this clonotype. This rearrangement joins TRBV10-3 to TRBJ1-4; TRBD1 might be the D (6 bases). This CDR3 has 14 amino acids. Trimming cost V 2 bases and J 11 bases, with 15 bases left between them. Germline CDR1 and CDR2: ENHRY and SYGVKD. The DNA for the CDR3 is TGTGCCATCAGTGAGACAGGGTCCGGCGGGAAACTGTTTTTT. It is translated as CAISETGSGGKLFF.

CDR3 in DNA: TGCGCCAGCAGTGAGCCAGGGGTTAGTTATACTGAAGCTTTCTTT. It specifies CASSEPGVSYTEAFF. This chain connects TRBV10-2 to TRBJ1-1; possible D gene TRBD1, 6 bases. The CDR3 has 15 amino acids. Looked up from germline, CDR1 is WSHSY and CDR2 is SAAADI. V dropped 2 bases and J dropped 5 bases, with 15 bases sitting between them.

Ten or more counts support this clonotype. The chain is built from TRBV20-1 and TRBJ2-3, with D possibly matching TRBD2 (5 bases). Trimming pared 4 bases from V and 4 bases from J, leaving 9 bases between. In germline, CDR1 is DFQATT, CDR2 SNEGSKA (reference sequence). The CDR3 sequence is 12 residues long. The CDR3 bases are TGCAGTGCTACCGGGATCGCAGATACGCAGTATTTT. Translated, it gives CSATGIADTQYF.

A single count supports this clonotype. The V gene is TRBV7-9, the J gene TRBJ1-5, with D unresolved. CDR3 length: 13 residues. The V gene's germline CDR1 is SEHNR and CDR2 FQNEAQ (reference sequence). Trimming cost V 1 base and J 8 bases, with 9 bases left between them. CDR3 in amino acids: CASSLGVEEPQHF. Written as DNA, the CDR3 is TGTGCCAGCAGCTTAGGGGTGGAAGAGCCCCAGCATTTT.

This clonotype was seen ten or more times. The chain is built from TRBV30 and TRBJ2-1; tentative D call: TRBD2 (8 bases). The V end was cut by 1 base, the J end by 2 bases, with 24 bases between. The CDR3 has 19 residues. CDR1 and CDR2 (germline): GTSNPN, SVGIG (reference sequence). The chain's CDR3 is CAWSASRIGGDRTYNEQFF. The CDR3 DNA follows: TGTGCCTGGAGTGCATCCCGAATCGGGGGGGACAGAACCTACAATGAGCAGTTCTTC.

This clonotype was seen repeatedly, ten times or more. The V gene is TRBV12-3 or TRBV12-4, the J gene TRBJ2-7, with 15 nucleotides matching TRBD2. Trimming at V came to 3 bases and at J to 5 bases, leaving 2 bases not matched to a gene. The length of the CDR3 is 15 residues. CDR3 in DNA: TGTGCCAGCAGTTTGGGACTAGCGGGGGGCCACGAGCAGTACTTC. It codes for CASSLGLAGGHEQYF.

In this sample, this clonotype turned up many times. The rearrangement uses TRBV12-3 or TRBV12-4 and TRBJ1-2; D is undetermined. The V and J ends lost 1 base and 1 base respectively, with 4 bases between them. The CDR3 extends over 13 amino acids. The chain's CDR3 is CASSLGVNYGYTF. In nucleotides, the CDR3 is TGTGCCAGCAGTTTAGGGGTTAACTATGGCTACACCTTC.

This clonotype came up a few times. The conserved final phenylalanine or tryptophan is absent from the CDR3, which likely points to a read error. This chain links TRBV5-4 with TRBJ1-1; D remains unclear. The CDR3 is 15 amino acids. Trimming cost V 0 bases and J 0 bases, with 9 bases left between them. In germline, CDR1 is SGHNT, CDR2 YYREEE (reference sequence). The CDR3 loop is CASSLGRQMNTEAFS. The CDR3 DNA is TGTGCCAGCAGCTTGGGGCGACAAATGAACACTGAAGCTTTCTCT.

This clonotype was seen once. The rearrangement uses TRBV19 and TRBJ1-5; TRBD1 is a possible D gene (6 bases). Trimming removed 10 bases at V and 3 bases at J, with 16 bases between. The CDR3 extends over 14 amino acids. The germline V gene encodes CDR1 LNHDA and CDR2 SQIVND (reference sequence). CDR3 bases: TGTGCCACTTCAGGGGACCGAATCAATCAGCCCCAGCATTTT. This gives the protein CATSGDRINQPQHF.